The 24 T cell receptor beta chains given below trace back to one sample, sequenced in a study of T cell responses to AZD1222 COVID-19 vaccine. The data were produced by immunoSEQ multiplex PCR, yet TCRdb's version contains in-frame clones alone and is incomplete. Of 200,000 or so clones listed, almost 90% are singletons. This sample comprised peripheral blood, obtained on day 0 of AZD1222 vaccination. These receptors were obtained from an adult in good health.

This sequence joins TRBV2 and TRBJ1-1; 8 bases align to TRBD1. With V trimmed by 3 bases and J by 11 bases, 14 bases remained unmatched. Per the germline V gene, CDR1 is SNHLY and CDR2 is FYNNEI. This CDR3 has 15 residues. CDR3 DNA sequence: TGTGCCAGCAGTGACATAGGTTACTCACAGGGGGAGGCTTTCTTT. Residues: CASSDIGYSQGEAFF.

The V call is TRBV5-1, the J call TRBJ1-2; 7 bases align to TRBD1. With 3 bases clipped from V and 2 bases from J, the junction kept 1 base outside the gene matches. CDR3 length: 13 amino acids. CDR1 is SGHRS, CDR2 YFSETQ, per germline. DNA for the CDR3: TGCGCCAGCAGCTCGGGACAGAACTATGGCTACACCTTC. As protein: CASSSGQNYGYTF.

This clone was recorded once. V gene TRBV2 combines with J gene TRBJ2-6; D gene unclear. V was pared by 6 bases and J by 4 bases, with 10 bases between. Germline CDR1 reads SNHLY; CDR2 reads FYNNEI. This CDR3 comprises 14 residues. CDR3 sequence: CASRTGSGANVLTF. The DNA for the CDR3 is TGTGCCAGCAGGACCGGTTCGGGGGCCAACGTCCTGACTTTC.

The chain links TRBV5-1 to TRBJ2-7; D ambiguous. V lost 3 bases and J lost 0, with 1 base in between. Germline CDR1 is SGHRS and CDR2 is YFSETQ. The CDR3 length is 11 residues. CDR3 region: CASSYSYEQYF. In DNA form, the CDR3 reads TGCGCCAGCAGCTACTCCTACGAGCAGTACTTC.

The genes are TRBV3-1 (or the pseudogene TRBV3-2) and TRBJ2-6; 8 positions match TRBD2. V was clipped by 0 bases and J by 4 bases; unmatched bases: 8. Germline CDR1 reads LGHDT; CDR2 reads YNNKEL (reference sequence). The CDR3 has 18 amino acids. In nucleotides, the CDR3 is TGTGCCAGCAGCCAAGATCGCCCCGGGGGGGTAGGGGCCAACGTCCTGACTTTC. As protein: CASSQDRPGGVGANVLTF.

The rearrangement joins TRBV28 to TRBJ1-1; no clear D. The CDR3 loop spans 14 amino acids. V dropped 0 bases and J dropped 4 bases, with 9 bases sitting between them. Germline V lookup: CDR1 MDHEN, CDR2 SYDVKM. CDR3 amino acids: CASSLWAGGTEAFF. The CDR3 DNA follows: TGTGCCAGCAGTTTATGGGCCGGCGGCACTGAAGCTTTCTTT.

For this clone: This same CDR3 is encoded by further DNA sequences in the sample. The chain couples TRBV9 to TRBJ2-7, with D tentatively TRBD1 or TRBD2 (5 bases each). The CDR3 totals 14 residues. Trimming cost V 0 bases and J 4 bases, with 11 bases left between them. Germline-derived CDR1 and CDR2 are SGDLS and YYNGEE. The CDR3: CASSVGGTAYEQYF. The CDR3, as DNA: TGTGCCAGCAGCGTAGGGGGGACGGCTTACGAGCAGTACTTC.

This clone was detected a few times. The CDR3 region is CASRRLGYTEAFF. The CDR3 DNA sequence: TGTGCCTCCCGCCGACTTGGGTACACTGAAGCTTTCTTT. The chain recombines TRBV30 with TRBJ1-1; D not resolved. The CDR3 sequence is 13 residues long. CDR1 and CDR2 from the germline V gene are GTSNPN and SVGIG (reference sequence). The V end was cut by 7 bases, the J end by 3 bases, with 15 bases between. The whole variable domain, remainder taken from reference TRBV30 and TRBJ1-1, is SQTIHQWPATLVQPVGSPLSLECTVEGTSNPNLYWYRQAAGRGLQLLFYSVGIGQISSEVPQNLSASRPQDRQFILSSKKLLLSDSGFYLCASRRLGYTEAFFGQGTRLTVV.

The V call is TRBV7-3, the J call TRBJ2-6, with D tentatively TRBD2 (6 bases). Trimming shortened V by 7 bases and J by 2 bases, and 6 bases separated the two germline ends. The CDR3 length is 13 residues. CDR1 and CDR2 (germline): SGHTA, FQGTGA. CDR3 protein: CASTGAGANVLTF. DNA of the CDR3: TGTGCCAGCACGGGGGCTGGGGCCAACGTCCTGACTTTC.

This CDR3 is CASSPWRGQDTGELFF. As DNA, the CDR3 is TGTGCCAGTAGCCCCTGGAGGGGGCAGGACACCGGGGAGCTGTTTTTT. The genes are TRBV19 and TRBJ2-2; maybe TRBD1 (7 bases). The germline CDR1 and CDR2 sequences are LNHDA and SQIVND (reference sequence). There are 16 residues in the CDR3. V was cut by 6 bases and J by 3 bases, with 17 bases left in between.

The chain employs TRBV11-2 and TRBJ2-7, with D possibly matching TRBD2 (7 bases). The CDR3 has 16 residues. The germline V gene encodes CDR1 SGHAT and CDR2 FQNNGV. V was pared by 4 bases and J by 2 bases, with 18 bases between. Written as DNA, the CDR3 is TGTGCCAGCAGCTCTCTAAGGGGGGGGGAAACCTACGAGCAGTACTTC. Its protein product is CASSSLRGGETYEQYF.

The rearrangement links TRBV10-3 to TRBJ1-2; D is unclear. The CDR3 is made up of 13 amino acids. Trimming pared 5 bases from V and 8 bases from J, leaving 15 bases between. Germline loops: CDR1 ENHRY, CDR2 SYGVKD. CDR3 protein: CAISPSADQGYTF. The CDR3 DNA reads as TGTGCCATCAGTCCATCAGCGGATCAAGGCTACACCTTC.

V and J are TRBV29-1 and TRBJ2-3; 10 bases match TRBD2. CDR3 size: 16 residues. V gave up 2 bases and J gave up 4 bases; unmatched junction bases: 9. The germline CDR1 and CDR2 sequences are SQVTM and ANQGSEA. As DNA, the CDR3 is TGCAGCGTTGAACTGACTAGCGGGCTTCGCGCAGATACGCAGTATTTT. Residues: CSVELTSGLRADTQYF.

The rearrangement uses TRBV20-1 and TRBJ2-3; 9 bases match TRBD2. The germline CDR1 and CDR2 sequences are DFQATT and SNEGSKA (reference sequence). J was trimmed by 2 bases and V by 3 bases; bases with no gene match: 6. The CDR3 runs 15 residues. The CDR3 region is CSASVLAGFTDTQYF. The CDR3 bases are TGCAGTGCTAGTGTGCTAGCGGGGTTCACAGATACGCAGTATTTT.

The chain has TRBV7-9 and TRBJ2-7, with 7 positions matching TRBD1. V was pared by 5 bases and J by 5 bases, with 12 bases of the junction left unmatched. Germline V gene lookup returns CDR1 SEHNR and CDR2 FQNEAQ (reference sequence). The CDR3 is made up of 15 amino acids. CDR3 region: CASSAPPHRGHEQYF. The CDR3, as DNA: TGTGCCAGCAGCGCGCCCCCGCACAGGGGACACGAGCAGTACTTC. Looking up the rest from reference TRBV7-9 and TRBJ2-7 gives the full variable domain: DTGVSQNPRHKITKRGQNVTFRCDPISEHNRLYWYRQTLGQGPEFLTYFQNEAQLEKSRLLSDRFSAERPKGSFSTLEIQRTEQGDSAMYLCASSAPPHRGHEQYFGPGTRLTVT.

The genes are TRBV4-3 and TRBJ1-2; D is unclear. Looked up from germline, CDR1 is LGHNA and CDR2 is YSLEER. The CDR3 length is 13 residues. V lost 0 bases and J 6 bases, leaving 8 bases between the germline ends. The CDR3 sequence: CASSQDFGDGYTF. CDR3 nucleotides: TGCGCCAGCAGCCAAGATTTCGGGGATGGCTACACCTTC.

The V call is TRBV2, the J call TRBJ2-7, with TRBD2 identical over 11 bases. The CDR3 runs to 13 residues. Germline CDR1 SNHLY, CDR2 FYNNEI. J gave up 7 bases and V 6 bases, and 5 bases lay outside the gene matches. The CDR3 region is CASRIAGGLEQYF. CDR3 sequence (DNA): TGTGCCAGCAGAATAGCGGGGGGGCTTGAGCAGTACTTC.

This chain links TRBV21-1 with TRBJ2-4. TRBV21-1 is listed as a pseudogene. This CDR3 comprises 16 residues. CDR3 residues: CASSKGDPGAKNIQYF. Written as DNA, the CDR3 is TGTGCCAGCAGCAAAGGGGACCCGGGGGCCAAAAACATTCAGTACTTC.

The V gene is TRBV27, the J gene TRBJ2-5; 7 positions agree with TRBD2. The J call is doubtful: the DNA matches TRBJ2-7 better. The CDR3 length is 15 residues. CDR1 and CDR2 (germline): MNHEY, SMNVEV (reference sequence). This chain's CDR3 is CASSLSIGGVYEQYF. CDR3 DNA: TGTGCCAGCAGTTTATCTATTGGGGGGGTCTACGAGCAGTACTTC.

This chain uses TRBV27 with TRBJ2-1; perhaps D is TRBD1 or TRBD2 (6 bases each). The CDR3 is 15 residues long. V was pared by 4 bases and J by 0 bases, with 10 bases between. Germline V CDR1 and CDR2: MNHEY, SMNVEV (reference sequence). The CDR3 DNA reads as TGTGCCAGCAGTTGGGGGGCTGCCTCCTACAATGAGCAGTTCTTC. Its protein is CASSWGAASYNEQFF.

The chain is built from TRBV21-1 and TRBJ1-6; TRBD1, the table's D call, lacks a check against the DNA. TRBV21-1 is a pseudogene locus. The CDR3 sequence is 16 residues long. The CDR3 loop is CASSKKSRDEDSPLHF. The CDR3 nucleotides are TGTGCCAGCAGCAAAAAAAGCAGGGATGAGGATTCACCCCTCCACTTT.

CDR3 region: CASSTHAGLAGGQEQYF. The CDR3 nucleotides are TGTGCCAGCAGCACCCATGCGGGACTAGCGGGGGGGCAAGAGCAGTACTTC. The J gene is TRBJ2-7, the V gene TRBV28; 16 nucleotides align to TRBD2. V shed 6 bases and J 7 bases; nucleotides not matched to a gene: 12. Germline V lookup: CDR1 MDHEN, CDR2 SYDVKM. CDR3 length: 17 residues.

This chain connects TRBV9 to TRBJ1-6; D remains ambiguous. The ends were cut back, 0 bases at V and 0 bases at J, with 7 bases in the middle. The CDR3 has 16 residues. Per the germline V gene, CDR1 is SGDLS and CDR2 is YYNGEE. This CDR3 is CASSVAGDSYNSPLHF. Written as DNA, the CDR3 is TGTGCCAGCAGCGTAGCCGGGGACTCCTATAATTCACCCCTCCACTTT. Full variable domain (outside the CDR3, taken from reference TRBV9 and TRBJ1-6): DSGVTQTPKHLITATGQRVTLRCSPRSGDLSVYWYQQSLDQGLQFLIQYYNGEERAKGNILERFSAQQFPDLHSELNLSSLELGDSALYFCASSVAGDSYNSPLHFGNGTRLTVT.

The chain is built from TRBV11-2 and TRBJ2-1, with 13 bases lining up with TRBD2. Per germline, CDR1 SGHAT and CDR2 FQNNGV. The junction had 6 bases not matched to a gene; V was cut back by 2 bases and J by 8 bases. This CDR3 contains 16 residues. CDR3 DNA: TGTGCCAGCAGCTTACGGACTAGCGGGGGAGCACATGAGCAGTTCTTC. Protein sequence: CASSLRTSGGAHEQFF.